Listed below are T cell receptor beta chains from one sample, sequenced in a study of blood T cell repertoires in COVID-19. Some clones are missing from TCRdb's copy, which holds only in-frame ones; the method was immunoSEQ multiplex PCR. The repertoire has 150,000 or so clones, 84% of them found once; the top ten carry around an eighth. The source material was peripheral blood. Every receptor here comes from a man aged 18 to 35 with active or convalescent COVID-19. CDR3s include the opening cysteine and the closing phenylalanine or tryptophan. D genes are given only for firm matches. Expanded clones get a size class; other rows say once, few or many, or leave the size out.

d_gene	v_gene	j_gene	abundance	CDR3aa	CDR3nt
-	TRBV30	TRBJ1-5	-	CAWSVRGNQPQHF	TGTGCCTGGAGTGTACGGGGCAATCAGCCCCAGCATTTT
TRBD2	TRBV18	TRBJ2-1	-	CASSPSGRSSYNEQFF	TGTGCCAGCTCACCTAGCGGGAGAAGCTCCTACAATGAGCAGTTCTTC
TRBD1	TRBV19	TRBJ1-5	-	CASSISGQGRNQPQHF	TGTGCCAGTAGCATAAGTGGACAGGGAAGAAATCAGCCCCAGCATTTT
TRBD2	TRBV11-2	TRBJ2-3	once	CASSLGGRAVDTQYF	TGTGCCAGCAGCTTAGGCGGGAGAGCGGTGGATACGCAGTATTTT
TRBD1	TRBV5-1	TRBJ2-5	-	CASRQGVDWTQYF	TGCGCCAGCAGACAGGGGGTAGATTGGACCCAGTACTTC
TRBD2	TRBV5-4	TRBJ2-7	-	CASSLAGTPEQYF	TGTGCCAGCAGCTTAGCGGGGACCCCCGAGCAGTACTTC
TRBD2	TRBV15	TRBJ2-1	-	CATSRSLAGVYNEQFF	TGTGCCACCAGCAGAAGTCTAGCGGGGGTCTACAATGAGCAGTTCTTC
TRBD1	TRBV9	TRBJ2-3	once	CASSARQGAMDTQYF	TGTGCCAGCAGCGCAAGACAGGGGGCCATGGATACGCAGTATTTT
-	TRBV7-9	TRBJ2-7	-	CASSLDGSPYEQYF	TGTGCCAGCAGCTTAGACGGGAGTCCCTACGAGCAGTACTTC
-	TRBV2	TRBJ1-2	-	CASSVLSTAGVGYTF	TGTGCCAGCAGTGTCCTAAGTACAGCGGGGGTGGGCTACACCTTC
TRBD1	TRBV5-6	TRBJ1-2	-	CASSLAGTDYYYGYTF	TGTGCCAGCAGCTTGGCGGGGACAGATTATTACTATGGCTACACCTTC
-	TRBV5-5	TRBJ1-2	-	CASSLDGSAGRNGYTF	TGTGCCAGCAGCTTGGATGGGTCCGCGGGGCGGAATGGCTACACCTTC
-	TRBV3-1/TRBV3-2	TRBJ2-7	-	CASSQVPYEQYF	TGTGCCAGCAGCCAAGTCCCGTACGAGCAGTACTTC
TRBD1	TRBV7-6	TRBJ1-3	-	CASSLEAGTGGNTIYF	TGTGCCAGCAGCTTAGAAGCCGGGACAGGGGGAAACACCATATATTTT
TRBD1	TRBV6-5	TRBJ1-2	few	CASSYWRQGAGYTF	TGTGCCAGCAGTTACTGGCGACAGGGTGCCGGCTACACCTTC
TRBD1	TRBV10-3	TRBJ2-3	-	CAISDIYRGAADTQYF	TGTGCCATCAGTGATATCTACAGGGGAGCAGCAGATACGCAGTATTTT
TRBD2	TRBV28	TRBJ2-7	-	CASSGGVYEQYF	TGTGCCAGCTCCGGGGGGGTCTACGAGCAGTACTTC
-	TRBV5-6	TRBJ2-1	once	CASSLVWRAGGSYNEQFF	TGTGCCAGCAGCTTGGTTTGGCGGGCCGGTGGCTCCTACAATGAGCAGTTCTTC
-	TRBV28	TRBJ2-4	once	CASSRDRTLAKNIQYF	TGTGCCAGCAGTCGTGACAGAACTCTAGCCAAAAACATTCAGTACTTC
-	TRBV5-1	TRBJ1-4	-	CASSSRSNEKLFF	TGCGCCAGCAGCTCCAGAAGTAATGAAAAACTGTTTTTT
TRBD1	TRBV11-2	TRBJ2-2	-	CASSLVLGGAGNTGELFF	TGTGCCAGCAGCTTAGTCCTAGGGGGCGCCGGGAACACCGGGGAGCTGTTTTTT
-	TRBV11-2	TRBJ1-4	-	CASSQGTYGQAWEKLFF	TGTGCCAGCAGCCAGGGGACCTACGGACAAGCTTGGGAAAAACTGTTTTTT
-	TRBV28	TRBJ2-7	-	CASSPRGDWYYEQYF	TGTGCCAGCAGCCCCCGTGGGGACTGGTACTACGAGCAGTACTTC
-	TRBV28	TRBJ1-3	-	CASRGGSGNTIYF	TGTGCCAGCAGAGGGGGCTCTGGAAACACCATATATTTT
TRBD1	TRBV6-5	TRBJ2-2	-	CASLRQGGYTGELFF	TGTGCCAGCCTCCGACAGGGGGGGTACACCGGGGAGCTGTTTTTT
TRBD1	TRBV7-8	TRBJ1-5	-	CASSLGDRDQPQHF	TGTGCCAGCAGCTTAGGGGACAGGGATCAGCCCCAGCATTTT
-	TRBV2	TRBJ1-1	-	CASSERVGDTEAFF	TGTGCCAGCAGTGAAAGGGTCGGGGACACTGAAGCTTTCTTT
TRBD1	TRBV4-3	TRBJ2-3	-	CASSQVGQGIVTDTQYF	TGCGCCAGCAGCCAAGTCGGACAGGGAATTGTCACAGATACGCAGTATTTT
TRBD2	TRBV10-1	TRBJ2-7	few	CASSSSGYEQYF	TGCGCCAGCAGTTCTAGCGGCTACGAGCAGTACTTC
-	TRBV6-5	TRBJ1-2	-	CASRPGRASYGYTF	TGTGCCAGCAGACCCGGGAGGGCCTCCTATGGCTACACCTTC
TRBD1	TRBV13	TRBJ2-7	-	CASSYLPKQGAGEQYF	TGTGCCAGCAGCTACCTCCCCAAACAGGGGGCGGGGGAGCAGTACTTC
-	TRBV7-9	TRBJ1-6	-	CASSTRGISYNSPLHF	TGTGCCAGCAGCACCCGGGGGATCTCCTATAATTCACCCCTCCACTTT
TRBD1	TRBV7-9	TRBJ1-6	-	CASSPPAGGAFYNSPLHF	TGTGCCAGCAGCCCTCCCGCAGGGGGTGCCTTCTATAATTCACCCCTCCACTTT
-	TRBV6-6	TRBJ1-2	once	CASSLGGAYGYTF	TGTGCCAGCAGTTTAGGGGGTGCCTATGGCTACACCTTC
TRBD2	TRBV30	TRBJ2-7	-	CAWALGGVREQYF	TGTGCCTGGGCTCTTGGGGGGGTTCGCGAGCAGTACTTC
-	TRBV18	TRBJ1-6	-	CASSPRVQGYSPLHF	TGTGCCAGCTCACCACGGGTACAGGGCTATTCACCCCTCCACTTT
-	TRBV7-2	TRBJ1-2	-	CASSLARGYGYTF	TGTGCCAGCAGCTTAGCGCGCGGGTATGGCTACACCTTC
-	TRBV12-3/TRBV12-4	TRBJ1-1	-	CASSLVGGTEAFF	TGTGCCAGCAGTTTGGTCGGGGGTACTGAAGCTTTCTTT
TRBD1	TRBV5-1	TRBJ1-1	-	CASSYGPGTGTNTEAFF	TGCGCCAGCAGCTACGGTCCCGGGACAGGGACCAACACTGAAGCTTTCTTT
-	TRBV5-4	TRBJ1-3	-	CASSLGSRDRNTIYF	TGTGCCAGCAGCTTGGGGTCGCGGGATCGGAACACCATATATTTT
TRBD1	TRBV2	TRBJ2-7	-	CASSTGRNTYEQYF	TGTGCCAGCTCGACAGGGCGTAATACCTACGAGCAGTACTTC
-	TRBV30	TRBJ2-1	-	CAWSAGVNEQFF	TGTGCCTGGAGTGCCGGGGTAAATGAGCAGTTCTTC
TRBD1	TRBV19	TRBJ1-5	-	CASAGGIQPQHF	TGTGCCAGTGCAGGGGGCATTCAGCCCCAGCATTTT